The clone carrying this T cell receptor beta chain has ten or more counts. The antigen remains unidentified. V dropped 5 bases and J dropped 0; count of bases not matched to a gene: 5. The CDR3 has 15 amino acids. The germline CDR1 and CDR2 sequences are DFQATT and SNEGSKA (reference sequence). The TCRbeta library incorporated unique molecular identifiers. TCRdb re-called the PCR reads through MiXCR, storing one row per CDR3 protein. The repertoire has about 490,000 distinct CDR3 sequences, 10% to 13% of them found once; the top ten carry roughly 2%. The data were obtained in a study of T-cell reconstitution after alpha-beta-depleted transplantation in children. Overall study results and limits: Several hundred expanded graft clones reportedly gave rise to the alpha-beta T cells present about two months after transplant. Some patients owed their high day-60 TCRbeta diversity to surviving recipient T cells and thymic progenitors. From newly produced T cells came most of the T-cell counts and diversity one year after transplant.

This rearrangement joins TRBV20-1 to TRBJ2-7; 12 bases line up with TRBD2. Sample: PBMCs, taken before TCRalphabeta/CD19-depleted stem cell transplant. The receptor was isolated from a child aged 2 to 10 with inherited bone marrow failure, due to receive a stem cell transplant. The CDR3 nucleotides read TGCAGTGCTCGAAGACTAGCGGGGGACTCCTACGAGCAGTACTTC. This codes for CSARRLAGDSYEQYF.